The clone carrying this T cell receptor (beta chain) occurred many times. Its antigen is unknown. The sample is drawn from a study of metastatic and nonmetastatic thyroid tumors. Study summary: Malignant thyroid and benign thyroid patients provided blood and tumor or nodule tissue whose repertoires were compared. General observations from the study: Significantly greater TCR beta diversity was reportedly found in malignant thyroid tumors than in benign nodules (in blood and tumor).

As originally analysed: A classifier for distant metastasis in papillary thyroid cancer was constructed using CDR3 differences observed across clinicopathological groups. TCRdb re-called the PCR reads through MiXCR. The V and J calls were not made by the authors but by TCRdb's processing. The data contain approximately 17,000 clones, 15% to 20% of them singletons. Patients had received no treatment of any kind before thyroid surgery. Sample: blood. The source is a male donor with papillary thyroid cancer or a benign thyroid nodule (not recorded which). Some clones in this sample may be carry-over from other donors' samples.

The CDR3 is CASSLGTSGISSYGANVLTF. CDR3 DNA sequence: TGTGCCAGCAGCCTCGGGACTAGCGGGATTTCGAGTTATGGGGCCAACGTCCTGACTTTC. This chain connects TRBV4-2 to TRBJ2-6; TRBD2 aligns across 13 bases. The CDR3 has 20 residues. Germline V CDR1 and CDR2: LGHNA, YNFKEQ. V shed 4 bases and J 3 bases; nucleotides not matched to a gene: 12.